What follows are 7 T cell receptor beta chains derived from one specimen sequenced in a study of T cells in Graves' hyperthyroidism and ophthalmopathy (dated by TCRdb to the late 2010s). The receptor library was made with multiplex PCR. TCRdb names Illumina HiSeq 2000 as the instrument used. Amplification of TCR beta CDR3 regions was carried out from RNA transcripts. A first-round RT-PCR of the TCR CDR3 used the HTBI primer set with the Qiagen OneStep RT-PCR kit. The public reads were reprocessed in TCRdb via fastp at Q25 and MiXCR, keeping in-frame beta chains. Every distinct CDR3 protein forms one entry, paired with its most common genes and DNA. The sample contains roughly 500,000 distinct CDR3 sequences, just over 45% of them found a single time. Jointly, the top ten make up 19% of the sample. Specimen: peripheral blood or thyroid tissue (not recorded which). The receptors come from an adult woman with Graves' disease, either hyperthyroidism or ophthalmopathy (not recorded which).

This chain links TRBV24-1 with TRBJ1-5; unclear D gene. The ends were cut back, 5 bases at V and 7 bases at J, with 17 bases in the middle. CDR3 size: 15 residues. Germline V CDR1 and CDR2: KGHDR, SFDVKD. The CDR3 loop reads CATSGAALGEQPQHF. The CDR3 nucleotides are TGTGCCACCAGTGGGGCCGCCCTCGGCGAACAGCCCCAGCATTTT.

At least ten counts were recorded for this clonotype. The chain is built from TRBV4-1 and TRBJ1-2; D is perhaps TRBD1 (6 bases). CDR1 is MGHRA and CDR2 is YSYEKL in the germline V gene. This CDR3 spans 17 amino acids. Trimming left V 0 bases short and J 1 base short, with 15 bases between. Written as DNA, the CDR3 is TGCGCCAGCAGCCAAGAACCAGGGGAATGGGTTAACTATGGCTACACCTTC. Amino acids: CASSQEPGEWVNYGYTF.

This clonotype was observed once. The V gene is TRBV20-1, the J gene TRBJ1-6; 9 bases match TRBD1. The CDR3 has 13 amino acids. The J segment lost 13 bases and the V segment lost 7 bases, leaving 11 bases of the junction unmatched. Germline loops: CDR1 DFQATT, CDR2 SNEGSKA (reference sequence). The chain's CDR3 is CSVPTGGLSPLHF. In nucleotides, the CDR3 is TGCAGTGTCCCGACAGGGGGACTGTCGCCCCTCCACTTT.

Many counts were recorded for this clonotype. The chain's CDR3 is CASSLGEHGYTF. The CDR3 nucleotides are TGTGCCAGCAGTTTAGGGGAGCATGGCTACACCTTC. The chain carries TRBV12-3 or TRBV12-4 and TRBJ1-2; D remains unclear. The CDR3 has 12 amino acids. V was shortened by 1 base and J by 6 bases, with 6 bases between the two germline ends.

This clonotype was counted at least ten times. The J gene is TRBJ2-5, the V gene TRBV11-1; 7 nucleotides align to TRBD2. The CDR3 has 15 amino acids. V dropped 1 base and J dropped 1; count of bases not matched to a gene: 3. Germline V gene sequence: CDR1 SGHAT, CDR2 FQDESV (reference sequence). The CDR3 protein is CASSLVWTSQETQYF. CDR3 coding DNA: TGTGCCAGCAGCTTAGTTTGGACTAGCCAAGAGACCCAGTACTTC.

This clonotype was picked up a small number of times. The chain recombines TRBV27 with TRBJ2-7; D ambiguous. The ends were cut back, 8 bases at V and 6 bases at J, with 14 bases in the middle. The CDR3 runs to 12 residues. Germline V CDR1 and CDR2: MNHEY, SMNVEV (reference sequence). The CDR3 loop is CASQKGSSEQYF. In nucleotides, the CDR3 is TGTGCCAGCCAAAAGGGATCGTCCGAGCAGTACTTC.

V gene TRBV6-6 combines with J gene TRBJ2-5, with a possible D match to TRBD2 (6 bases). V shed 2 bases and J shed 7 bases, with 14 bases lying between them. Looked up from germline, CDR1 is MNHNY and CDR2 is SVGAGI (reference sequence). The CDR3 runs to 14 residues. CDR3 nucleotide sequence: TGTGCCAGCAGTTACCCGGAGGGGCGAGCGACCCAGTACTTC. Translated, it gives CASSYPEGRATQYF.